Presented here are 14 T cell receptor beta chains from one specimen sequenced in a study of cytomegalovirus exposure and HLA in healthy donors listed by TCRdb under 2017. Library creation used the immunoSEQ multiplex PCR assay. The table was pulled from immuneACCESS by TCRdb, which kept in-frame rearrangements only. Such tables lose some clones; where checked, under half of the loss comes from unresolved V genes, and the rest has no known cause. The table for this sample lists over 60,000 clones; roughly 96% of them were counted only once. The ten largest clones represent more than 2% of the sample. The sequenced material came from PBMCs. These receptors all stem from a man aged 18 to 30 in good health and CMV-seronegative.

This chain uses TRBV15 with TRBJ1-2; D perhaps matches TRBD1 (5 bases). The CDR3 sequence is 14 residues long. Trimming took off 0 bases at V and 5 bases at J, with 10 bases between the two ends. In germline, CDR1 is LNHNV, CDR2 YYDKDF (reference sequence). CDR3 bases: TGTGCCACCAGCAGAGATCTGGGGGGATATGGCTACACCTTC. It translates to CATSRDLGGYGYTF. Full variable domain (rest looked up from reference TRBV15 and TRBJ1-2): DAMVIQNPRYQVTQFGKPVTLSCSQTLNHNVMYWYQQKSSQAPKLLFHYYDKDFNNEADTPDNFQSRRPNTSFCFLDIRSPGLGDTAMYLCATSRDLGGYGYTFGSGTRLTVV.

The chain uses TRBV6-1 and TRBJ1-1, with D possibly being TRBD1 (5 bases). The CDR3 loop spans 14 amino acids. The germline V and J ends were trimmed by 4 bases and 5 bases, with 14 bases remaining between them. Germline V gives CDR1 MNHNS, CDR2 SASEGT. The CDR3 sequence: CASSVRQRWTEAFF. The CDR3 DNA follows: TGTGCCAGCAGTGTGAGACAGAGGTGGACTGAAGCTTTCTTT.

This clone was counted a single time. The chain employs TRBV10-3 and TRBJ2-7; 13 bases fit TRBD2. The junction had 5 bases not matched to a gene; V was cut back by 3 bases and J by 6 bases. Germline CDR1 is ENHRY and CDR2 is SYGVKD. The CDR3 consists of 15 residues. The CDR3 loop reads CAISDGLAGVGEQYF. The CDR3 nucleotides read TGTGCCATCAGTGATGGACTAGCGGGAGTAGGCGAGCAGTACTTC.

The V and J genes are TRBV6-5 and TRBJ1-2; TRBD1 is a possible D gene (6 bases). From germline, CDR1 is MNHEY and CDR2 SVGAGI. CDR3 length equals 15 residues. V was trimmed by 2 bases and J by 2 bases, leaving 12 bases between them. DNA for the CDR3: TGTGCCAGCAGTTACAGCAACAGGGACAACTATGGCTACACCTTC. Protein product: CASSYSNRDNYGYTF.

The gene calls are TRBV27 and TRBJ1-2; perhaps TRBD1 as D (5 bases). This CDR3 region has 14 residues. Per the germline V gene, CDR1 is MNHEY and CDR2 is SMNVEV (reference sequence). Deletions cut 4 bases from V and 0 bases from J, with 9 bases between. The CDR3 is CASSWGRANYGYTF. The CDR3 DNA follows: TGTGCCAGCAGTTGGGGCAGGGCTAACTATGGCTACACCTTC.

This rearrangement joins TRBV19 to TRBJ2-3, with 8 bases lining up with TRBD1. The length of the CDR3 is 16 residues. Germline V gene data show CDR1 as LNHDA and CDR2 as SQIVND (reference sequence). With V trimmed by 5 bases and J by 0 bases, 7 bases remained unmatched. The CDR3 protein is CASSLLTGESTDTQYF. The CDR3 DNA sequence: TGTGCCAGTAGTCTCCTGACAGGGGAAAGCACAGATACGCAGTATTTT.

This sequence joins TRBV15 and TRBJ1-4, with a tentative D call TRBD1 (5 bases). V gave up 0 bases and J gave up 0 bases, with 8 bases separating them. The CDR3 extends over 16 amino acids. Germline V CDR1 and CDR2: LNHNV, YYDKDF (reference sequence). The CDR3 sequence is CATSRDGAATNEKLFF. The CDR3 region has the DNA TGTGCCACCAGCAGAGATGGGGCAGCAACTAATGAAAAACTGTTTTTT.

The V call is TRBV19, the J call TRBJ1-3; unclear D gene. The ends were cut back, 3 bases at V and 3 bases at J, with 6 bases in the middle. CDR1 is LNHDA, CDR2 SQIVND, per germline (reference sequence). This CDR3 contains 13 residues. The DNA of the CDR3 is TGTGCCAGTAGTATGGGCGATGGAAACACCATATATTTT. This translates into CASSMGDGNTIYF.

This chain joins TRBV9 and TRBJ1-2; no clear D gene. The CDR3 totals 15 residues. With 0 bases removed from V and 0 bases from J, the gap between germline ends came to 9 bases. Germline-derived CDR1 and CDR2 are SGDLS and YYNGEE. The CDR3 sequence: CASSVVGRSNYGYTF. CDR3 bases: TGTGCCAGCAGCGTAGTGGGCAGATCTAACTATGGCTACACCTTC.

This chain joins TRBV6-5 and TRBJ1-2; D is unclear. The CDR3 has 12 residues. V gave up 5 bases and J gave up 5 bases, with 9 bases separating them. Germline-derived CDR1 and CDR2 are MNHEY and SVGAGI. The CDR3 here is CASSERDYGYTF. The CDR3 nucleotides read TGTGCCAGCAGTGAACGGGATTATGGCTACACCTTC.

J is TRBJ2-2 and V is TRBV6-1, with 10 bases lining up with TRBD1. Germline V gene data show CDR1 as MNHNS and CDR2 as SASEGT. V lost 0 bases, J lost 5 bases, and 9 bases stayed unmatched. CDR3 length: 18 amino acids. In nucleotides, the CDR3 is TGTGCCAGCAGTGAAGCTTCCATCCCGGGACAGGGGACCGGGGAGCTGTTTTTT. This gives the protein CASSEASIPGQGTGELFF.

The chain couples TRBV6-1 to TRBJ1-2; 7 bases line up with TRBD1. J lost 4 bases, V lost 9 bases, and 8 bases had no gene match. Germline CDR1 and CDR2: MNHNS and SASEGT. The CDR3 has 13 amino acids. CDR3 in DNA: TGTGCCAGTAGGGGGCAGGAGATCTATGGCTACACCTTC. Its protein is CASRGQEIYGYTF.

V usage is TRBV11-2 and J usage is TRBJ1-4, with D tentatively TRBD1 (5 bases). Germline CDR1 SGHAT, CDR2 FQNNGV. V lost 0 bases, J lost 5 bases, and 13 bases lay in between. The CDR3 has 16 amino acids. The CDR3 region has the DNA TGTGCCAGCAGCTTAGATCCTGCAGGGAGGAATGAAAAACTGTTTTTT. It yields the protein CASSLDPAGRNEKLFF.

The sample holds one count of this clone. This chain joins TRBV11-3 and TRBJ1-2; 7 positions agree with TRBD1. CDR1 and CDR2 from the germline V gene are SGHNT and YENEEA. The CDR3 totals 14 residues. V shed 4 bases and J 3 bases; nucleotides not matched to a gene: 5. This CDR3 reads CASSSHRGDYGYTF. CDR3 DNA sequence: TGTGCCAGCAGCTCCCACAGGGGAGACTATGGCTACACCTTC.